The 31 T cell receptor beta chains below all came from one sample that was sequenced in a study of tumor and adjacent non-tumor tissue in lung cancer. Three rounds of nested PCR, following a modified ARM-PCR protocol, produced the TCRbeta library. TCRdb re-derived calls from the multiplex PCR reads in MiXCR, one entry per CDR3 protein. The sample holds around 74,000 distinct CDR3 sequences, about two thirds seen once. The template was RNA from unsorted bulk tissue. Sequenced: lung tumor tissue. These receptors all come from a woman in her 70s with non-small cell lung cancer.

Comments on this clonotype: The junction and the germline gene differ at one end; a read error may be behind it. V gene TRBV9 combines with J gene TRBJ2-7; D is unresolved. This CDR3 is built from 16 residues. CDR1 is SGDLS and CDR2 is YYNGEE in the germline V gene. This CDR3 reads CATSVDPVADYYEQYF. CDR3 in DNA: TGTGCCACCAGCGTAGACCCCGTTGCGGATTACTACGAGCAGTACTTC.

This clonotype has a count of ten or more. The chain has TRBV12-3 or TRBV12-4 and TRBJ2-5; 7 bases agree with TRBD2. Trimming at V came to 7 bases and at J to 3 bases, leaving 14 bases not matched to a gene. The CDR3 length is 16 residues. The CDR3 is CASKSRSGLGKETQYF. The CDR3 bases are TGTGCCAGCAAATCTCGCTCCGGACTAGGGAAAGAGACCCAGTACTTC.

The rearrangement links TRBV6-1 to TRBJ2-7; 10 bases map to TRBD2. The V gene's germline CDR1 is MNHNS and CDR2 SASEGT. The CDR3 is made up of 16 amino acids. The J segment lost 3 bases and the V segment lost 0 bases, leaving 5 bases of the junction unmatched. This CDR3 is CASSEAGTSDGYEQYF. CDR3 DNA: TGTGCCAGCAGTGAAGCGGGGACTAGCGATGGCTACGAGCAGTACTTC.

The V call is TRBV7-8, the J call TRBJ2-6; D ambiguous. In germline, CDR1 is SGHVS, CDR2 FQNEAQ. With 5 bases removed from V and 9 bases from J, the gap between germline ends came to 17 bases. The CDR3 contains 15 residues. The CDR3 loop reads CASSPTLSGINVLTF. CDR3 nucleotides: TGTGCCAGCAGCCCTACCCTTTCTGGGATCAACGTCCTGACTTTC.

The chain employs TRBV6-5 and TRBJ2-3; the match to TRBD1 covers 9 bases. The DNA end favors TRBJ1-5, so the J call may be wrong. The CDR3 is 15 amino acids. Germline V gene sequence: CDR1 MNHEY, CDR2 SVGAGI. CDR3: CASSPGTGMADTQHF. CDR3 bases: TGTGCCAGCAGCCCCGGGACAGGGATGGCAGATACACAGCATTTT.

The chain has TRBV28 and TRBJ1-5; tentatively, D is TRBD1 (5 bases). The end of the DNA is better explained by TRBJ2-3, so the J call may be wrong. Germline assignment: CDR1 MDHEN and CDR2 SYDVKM. The CDR3 contains 13 residues. In DNA form, the CDR3 reads TGTGCCAGCAGAGGACACCGAAATCAGCCCCAGTATTTT. Translating gives CASRGHRNQPQYF.

Turning to this clonotype: One end of the junction fails to match germline, which may point to a read error. V is TRBV20-1 and J is TRBJ1-2; D is uncertain. The CDR3 is 13 residues long. Germline CDR1 DFQATT, CDR2 SNEGSKA (reference sequence). CDR3 amino acids: CSAGDVTGYGYTF. CDR3 sequence (DNA): TGCAGTGCTGGAGATGTGACCGGCTATGGCTACACTTTC.

The chain uses TRBV6-5 and TRBJ1-2, with TRBD1 matching 7 bases. This CDR3 spans 14 amino acids. Germline trimming cut 6 bases from V and 3 bases from J; bases unmatched to any gene: 7. Germline V CDR1 and CDR2: MNHEY, SVGAGI. CDR3 protein: CASSGGGQDYGYTF. The CDR3 DNA is TGTGCCAGCAGCGGGGGAGGACAGGACTATGGCTACACCTTC.

Concerning this clonotype itself: A read error may produce the germline difference seen at one junction end. This chain joins TRBV20-1 and TRBJ2-3, with TRBD1 matching over 8 bases. Germline CDR1 and CDR2: DFQATT and SNEGSKA (reference sequence). The CDR3 extends over 17 amino acids. The CDR3, as DNA: TGCAGTGCCCGAGGTCAGGGGGCTAGGGGGAGCACAGATACGCAATATTTT. Amino acid sequence: CSARGQGARGSTDTQYF.

With respect to this clonotype: Mismatch with germline at one junction end may stem from a read error. The chain links TRBV7-8 to TRBJ2-1; D is perhaps TRBD2 (7 bases). CDR3 length: 15 amino acids. Per the germline V gene, CDR1 is SGHVS and CDR2 is FQNEAQ. The CDR3 region is CAGSPGQAGNYEQFF. DNA of the CDR3: TGTGCCGGCAGCCCGGGACAAGCGGGAAACTATGAGCAGTTCTTC.

The sample holds one count of this clonotype. The rearrangement joins TRBV2 to TRBJ1-4; D is undetermined. V shed 3 bases and J shed 5 bases, with 10 bases lying between them. Germline lookup yields CDR1 SNHLY and CDR2 FYNNEI. The CDR3 has 14 amino acids. CDR3 sequence: CASSERAHNEKLFF. DNA of the CDR3: TGTGCCAGCAGTGAGCGAGCCCACAATGAAAAACTGTTTTTT. Full variable domain (remainder filled in from reference TRBV2 and TRBJ1-4): EPEVTQTPSHQVTQMGQEVILRCVPISNHLYFYWYRQILGQKVEFLVSFYNNEISEKSEIFDDQFSVERPDGSNFTLKIRSTKLEDSAMYFCASSERAHNEKLFFGSGTQLSVL.

Details on this clonotype: The junction and the germline gene differ at one end; a read error may be behind it. V is TRBV6-5 and J is TRBJ2-5; D perhaps matches TRBD1 (6 bases). This CDR3 spans 15 amino acids. Germline CDR1 MNHEY, CDR2 SVGAGI. The CDR3 protein is CASSPLTGNQETLYF. The CDR3 nucleotides are TGTGCCAGCAGCCCCCTGACAGGAAACCAAGAGACCCTGTACTTC.

Details on this clonotype: One end of the junction does not line up with germline, which may come from a read error. The genes are TRBV29-1 and TRBJ1-1; TRBD1 is a possible D gene (5 bases). This CDR3 spans 12 amino acids. The germline V gene encodes CDR1 SQVTM and CDR2 ANQGSEA. The CDR3 bases are TGCAGCGTTATGGGGGGGTTCGGTGAAGTTTTCTTT. This encodes CSVMGGFGEVFF.

With regard to this clonotype: With a much larger clone just one base away, this may be a read error. This sequence joins TRBV20-1 and TRBJ2-3; the D is unclear. Germline V gives CDR1 DFQATT, CDR2 SNEGSKA (reference sequence). The CDR3 has 14 residues. The V end was cut by 8 bases, the J end by 0 bases, with 15 bases between. The CDR3 DNA reads as TGCAGTACTCCCCCCCTGGATAGCACAGATACGCAGTATTTT. It encodes CSTPPLDSTDTQYF.

This clonotype has ten or more counts. V gene TRBV5-1 combines with J gene TRBJ2-7, with D perhaps TRBD1 or TRBD2 (5 bases each). Germline CDR1 and CDR2: SGHRS and YFSETQ. V was shortened by 0 bases and J by 4 bases, with 11 bases between the two germline ends. The CDR3 is made up of 14 amino acids. The CDR3 sequence: CASSLGGPGYEQYF. The CDR3 nucleotides are TGCGCCAGCAGCTTGGGCGGGCCAGGGTACGAGCAGTACTTC.

This chain joins TRBV20-1 and TRBJ2-7; 9 positions agree with TRBD2. This CDR3 spans 12 amino acids. Looked up from germline, CDR1 is DFQATT and CDR2 is SNEGSKA (reference sequence). The trim removed 3 bases at V and 10 bases at J, leaving 7 bases unmatched. CDR3 sequence reads: CSASRPREGQYF. In nucleotides, the CDR3 is TGCAGTGCTAGTCGCCCGCGGGAGGGTCAGTACTTC.

Comment on this clonotype: A much larger clone differs from this one at a single base, so this may be a read error. The chain employs TRBV11-2 and TRBJ1-1, with TRBD1 as a possible D gene (5 bases). CDR3 length equals 13 residues. Per the germline V gene, CDR1 is SGHAT and CDR2 is FQNNGV. CDR3 amino acids: CAGSFQGSTEAFF. CDR3 in DNA: TGTGCCGGCAGCTTTCAGGGAAGCACTGAAGCTTTCTTT.

Concerning this clonotype: The junction shows a germline mismatch at one end, possibly a read error. The chain uses TRBV12-3 or TRBV12-4 and TRBJ2-1; 12 positions match TRBD2. The CDR3 is made up of 16 amino acids. The chain's CDR3 is CVSSLGLAGPLGEQFF. In DNA form, the CDR3 reads TGTGTCAGCAGTTTGGGACTAGCGGGTCCCCTCGGGGAGCAGTTCTTC.

J is TRBJ2-5 and V is TRBV5-4, with 7 bases lining up with TRBD2. V lost 4 bases, J lost 5 bases, and 8 bases stayed unmatched. Germline CDR1 is SGHNT and CDR2 is YYREEE (reference sequence). CDR3 length: 14 amino acids. In DNA form, the CDR3 reads TGTGCCAGCAGCGCTACACTAGCGCCCGAGACCCAGTACTTC. Residues: CASSATLAPETQYF.

Regarding this clonotype: It is likely a read error, because the conserved phenylalanine at the end of the CDR3 is missing. V gene TRBV10-3 combines with J gene TRBJ2-7; 7 bases fit TRBD2. V gave up 10 bases and J gave up 2 bases; unmatched junction bases: 11. The germline V gene encodes CDR1 ENHRY and CDR2 SYGVKD. The CDR3 runs to 14 residues. The chain's CDR3 is CATAPCGSPYEQYS. Written as DNA, the CDR3 is TGTGCCACAGCACCGTGCGGGAGCCCCTACGAGCAGTACTCC.

This clonotype was counted once. The CDR3 loop reads CASSGRDRGTGELFF. In nucleotides, the CDR3 is TGTGCCAGTAGTGGCCGGGACAGGGGAACCGGGGAGCTGTTTTTT. This rearrangement joins TRBV19 to TRBJ2-2, with 10 bases matching TRBD1. The CDR3 loop spans 15 amino acids. Germline V gene data show CDR1 as LNHDA and CDR2 as SQIVND (reference sequence). With V trimmed by 5 bases and J by 5 bases, 5 bases remained unmatched.

Worth noting for this clonotype: One junction end does not reproduce the germline sequence, and a read error may be involved. V and J are TRBV6-6 and TRBJ1-5; 8 bases agree with TRBD1. Germline-derived CDR1 and CDR2 are MNHNY and SVGAGI (reference sequence). The CDR3 runs to 17 residues. In DNA form, the CDR3 reads TGTTCCAGCACAAGTGGCAGGGGGCGTTTGGGCAATCAGCCCCAGCATTTT. The encoded protein is CSSTSGRGRLGNQPQHF.

This clonotype was recorded at least ten times. The chain joins TRBV5-4 to TRBJ1-2; 9 bases agree with TRBD1. This CDR3 has 16 residues. The junction had 7 bases not matched to a gene; V was cut back by 4 bases and J by 0 bases. Germline CDR1 and CDR2: SGHNT and YYREEE (reference sequence). CDR3 protein: CASSQDRGIANYGYTF. CDR3 in DNA: TGTGCCAGCAGCCAGGACAGGGGCATTGCTAACTATGGCTACACCTTC.

As to this clonotype: One junction end disagrees with the germline gene, perhaps due to a read error. V and J are TRBV12-3 or TRBV12-4 and TRBJ2-1; TRBD2 matches at 9 bases. The CDR3 has 15 residues. The CDR3 sequence: CASTWAGGPRNDQFF. The CDR3 region has the DNA TGTGCCAGCACCTGGGCGGGAGGGCCTCGGAATGACCAGTTCTTC.

The chain has TRBV4-1 and TRBJ2-1, with D perhaps matching TRBD2 (5 bases). The CDR3 has 18 amino acids. Germline values: CDR1 MGHRA, CDR2 YSYEKL. The CDR3 here is CVSSQELDLAATHNEQFF. CDR3 DNA sequence: TGCGTAAGCAGCCAAGAACTAGACCTAGCAGCGACTCACAATGAGCAGTTCTTC.

Of note for this clonotype: A junction end diverges from the germline sequence, so it may reflect a read error. The rearrangement links TRBV29-1 to TRBJ1-4; 10 bases are a match to TRBD1. The CDR3 is made up of 14 amino acids. Germline CDR1 SQVTM, CDR2 ANQGSEA. This chain's CDR3 is CSVGQGGSIEKLFF. In DNA, the CDR3 is TGCAGCGTCGGACAGGGGGGGAGTATTGAAAAGCTGTTTTTT.

V usage is TRBV6-1 and J usage is TRBJ2-6; TRBD1 agrees at 11 bases. V trimming: 9 bases; J trimming: 5 bases; junction bases outside the gene matches: 12. Germline assignment: CDR1 MNHNS and CDR2 SASEGT. The length of the CDR3 is 17 residues. The CDR3 loop is CASTKGQGDARANVLTF. For the CDR3, the DNA is TGTGCCAGTACCAAGGGACAGGGGGATGCTAGGGCCAACGTCCTGACTTTC.

Concerning this clonotype itself: Sequence at one end of the junction differs from germline and may be a read error. The rearrangement joins TRBV29-1 to TRBJ2-7, with TRBD1 matching 10 bases. The CDR3 totals 15 residues. Germline CDR1 reads SQVTM; CDR2 reads ANQGSEA. CDR3 DNA: TGCAGGGTTGAAGATCGGGGGACAGGGGCCCTTGAGCAGTACTTC. This translates into CRVEDRGTGALEQYF.

As for this clonotype: A much larger clone differs by one base, so this may be a read error. The V and J genes are TRBV14 and TRBJ2-6; no definite D call. This CDR3 contains 13 residues. Germline CDR1 SGHDN, CDR2 FVKESK. For the CDR3, the DNA is TGTGCCAACAGCCAAGTTGGGGCCAACGTCCTGACTTTC. Protein: CANSQVGANVLTF.

For this clonotype: This may be a read error, as it is one base from a much larger clone. The CDR3 region has the DNA TGCGCCAGCAAGGCGGGAGGACTGACTAACACAGATACGCAGTATTTT. Translating it yields CASKAGGLTNTDTQYF. The chain is built from TRBV10-2 and TRBJ2-3; 8 bases are a match to TRBD2. J gave up 2 bases and V 7 bases, and 11 bases lay outside the gene matches. Germline V gene lookup returns CDR1 WSHSY and CDR2 SAAADI. CDR3 length: 16 residues.

This clonotype showed up many times. The chain links TRBV7-9 to TRBJ2-3; D may be TRBD2 (6 bases). V was clipped by 6 bases and J by 2 bases, with 21 bases between them. Germline CDR1 SEHNR, CDR2 FQNEAQ (reference sequence). CDR3 length: 17 amino acids. CDR3 DNA sequence: TGTGCCAGCAGTCTAGGCCTAGCGTTCGGTCTCACAGATACGCAGTATTTT. Translation: CASSLGLAFGLTDTQYF.